The next 25 T cell receptor beta chains were all read from a single sample in a study of T cell responses to AZD1222 COVID-19 vaccine. The protocol was immunoSEQ multiplex PCR, while the TCRdb copy is restricted to in-frame clones and leaves out a portion. The repertoire consists of 57,000 or so clones, with roughly 80% occurring once and the leading ten covering about 3.7%. Sample: peripheral blood, taken 28 days after the second AZD1222 dose. Source of these receptors: an adult who received the AZD1222 COVID-19 vaccine.

CDR3 sequence reads: CASSQEAATMNTEAFF. CDR3 DNA: TGTGCCAGCAGCCAAGAGGCAGCAACCATGAACACTGAAGCTTTCTTT. The V and J genes are TRBV3-1 (or the pseudogene TRBV3-2) and TRBJ1-1, with no clear D. CDR3 length: 16 residues. Trimming pared 0 bases from V and 0 bases from J, leaving 11 bases between. Germline-derived CDR1 and CDR2 are LGHDT and YNNKEL (reference sequence).

CDR3 amino acids: CASSLIGGNFLHF. The CDR3 DNA follows: TGTGCCAGCAGCTTGATTGGGGGTAATTTCCTCCACTTT. The genes are TRBV5-6 and TRBJ1-6, with D perhaps TRBD1 (5 bases). V was shortened by 1 base and J by 15 bases, with 14 bases between the two germline ends. CDR1 SGHDT and CDR2 YYEEEE come from the germline V gene. This CDR3 has 13 residues. The entire variable domain, with the rest obtained from reference TRBV5-6 and TRBJ1-6, is as follows: DAGVTQSPTHLIKTRGQQVTLRCSPKSGHDTVSWYQQALGQGPQFIFQYYEEEERQRGNFPDRFSGHQFPNYSSELNVNALLLGDSALYLCASSLIGGNFLHFGNGTRLTVT.

V and J are TRBV18 and TRBJ1-2; D is unclear. V shed 5 bases and J shed 5 bases, with 12 bases lying between them. The CDR3 spans 13 residues. Germline V gene lookup returns CDR1 KGHSH and CDR2 LQKENI. CDR3 loop: CASSTREAYGYTF. CDR3 nucleotide sequence: TGTGCCAGCTCAACTCGGGAGGCTTATGGCTACACCTTC.

The chain employs TRBV7-9 and TRBJ2-7; weak D call: TRBD1 (6 bases). Germline V CDR1 and CDR2: SEHNR, FQNEAQ (reference sequence). V dropped 2 bases and J dropped 7 bases, with 18 bases sitting between them. The CDR3 totals 15 residues. CDR3 sequence (DNA): TGTGCCAGCAGCTTAAGACAGGCCCCTCAGAATGAGCAGTACTTC. Translating gives CASSLRQAPQNEQYF.

The chain carries TRBV5-5 and TRBJ1-2, with a weak D call TRBD1 (6 bases). The CDR3 runs to 14 residues. Germline V gene lookup returns CDR1 SGHKS and CDR2 YYEKEE (reference sequence). The ends were cut back, 1 base at V and 2 bases at J, with 9 bases in the middle. CDR3 protein: CASSLKGTNYGYTF. The CDR3 DNA follows: TGTGCCAGCAGCTTGAAGGGGACAAACTATGGCTACACCTTC.

V usage is TRBV6-4 and J usage is TRBJ2-1; 9 bases match TRBD1. The CDR3 length is 13 residues. Germline CDR1 and CDR2: MRHNA and SNTAGT. With 3 bases clipped from V and 10 bases from J, the junction kept 4 bases outside the gene matches. This chain's CDR3 is CASSEAGTGEQFF. CDR3 nucleotides: TGTGCCAGCAGTGAAGCCGGGACAGGGGAGCAGTTCTTC.

V and J are TRBV5-1 and TRBJ2-2, with 7 bases that match TRBD2. With 3 bases clipped from V and 0 bases from J, the junction kept 2 bases outside the gene matches. This CDR3 has 15 residues. Germline lookup yields CDR1 SGHRS and CDR2 YFSETQ. The CDR3, as DNA: TGCGCCAGCAGCTCTCGGGGGGCGAACACCGGGGAGCTGTTTTTT. Translated: CASSSRGANTGELFF.

The rearrangement joins TRBV5-1 to TRBJ2-3; tentatively, D is TRBD1 or TRBD2 (6 bases each). Germline values: CDR1 SGHRS, CDR2 YFSETQ. V was clipped by 2 bases and J by 0 bases, with 10 bases between them. The CDR3 spans 15 residues. DNA for the CDR3: TGCGCCAGCAGCTTAAGGGGGACTAGCACAGATACGCAGTATTTT. Protein sequence: CASSLRGTSTDTQYF.

This clone showed up just once. The rearrangement links TRBV29-1 to TRBJ2-5, with TRBD2 matching 10 bases. The CDR3 consists of 15 residues. CDR1 is SQVTM, CDR2 ANQGSEA, per germline. V was pared by 6 bases and J by 1 base, with 8 bases of the junction left unmatched. CDR3 sequence: CSVATSGAGQETQYF. In DNA, the CDR3 is TGCAGCGTGGCAACTAGCGGGGCGGGCCAAGAGACCCAGTACTTC.

The chain is built from TRBV11-2 and TRBJ2-7; 7 bases line up with TRBD1. The germline gives CDR1 SGHAT, CDR2 FQNNGV. With V trimmed by 5 bases and J by 4 bases, 8 bases remained unmatched. The CDR3 totals 14 residues. CDR3 bases: TGTGCCAGCAGCCTTCGACAGGGAAAGTACGAGCAGTACTTC. Translating it yields CASSLRQGKYEQYF.

This rearrangement joins TRBV7-9 to TRBJ2-1, with 7 positions matching TRBD1. J gave up 3 bases and V 11 bases, and 13 bases lay outside the gene matches. Per germline, CDR1 SEHNR and CDR2 FQNEAQ (reference sequence). CDR3 length: 15 amino acids. The CDR3 coding sequence is TGTGCCGGAGAAGGCACGACAGGGAACTACAATGAGCAGTTCTTC. Translated, it gives CAGEGTTGNYNEQFF.

This chain links TRBV21-1 with TRBJ1-6; the table calls TRBD1, which could not be checked here. TRBV21-1 is reported as a pseudogene. There are 22 residues in the CDR3. The CDR3 loop is CASSKGGVAGQVSSSYNSPLHF. The CDR3 DNA sequence: TGTGCCAGCAGCAAAGGAGGTGTGGCAGGACAGGTATCGAGCTCCTATAATTCACCCCTCCACTTT.

The chain joins TRBV5-8 to TRBJ1-1, with unresolved D. V was cut by 2 bases and J by 1 base, with 12 bases left in between. Germline V lookup: CDR1 SGHTS, CDR2 YDEGEE. The CDR3 is made up of 15 amino acids. The CDR3 protein is CASSFLRLQNTEAFF. The CDR3 DNA reads as TGTGCCAGCAGCTTTCTAAGGCTCCAGAACACTGAAGCTTTCTTT.

The sample holds a few counts of this clone. V usage is TRBV6-1 and J usage is TRBJ1-1; D remains unclear. The CDR3 runs 20 residues. V was cut by 4 bases and J by 0 bases, with 27 bases left in between. Germline lookup yields CDR1 MNHNS and CDR2 SASEGT. The CDR3 here is CASSVTGGLLTPIMNTEAFF. The CDR3 coding sequence is TGTGCCAGCAGTGTCACGGGAGGTCTCTTAACCCCTATAATGAACACTGAAGCTTTCTTT.

The CDR3 here is CASSPQTGGSAEAFF. The CDR3 coding sequence is TGTGCCAGCAGTCCCCAGACAGGAGGTTCGGCTGAAGCTTTCTTT. The chain couples TRBV6-6 to TRBJ1-1; a possible D gene is TRBD1 (6 bases). Germline V gives CDR1 MNHNY, CDR2 SVGAGI (reference sequence). The CDR3 runs to 15 residues. Between the trimmed V and J ends, which lost 5 bases and 6 bases, there was a span of 19 bases.

This clone appeared a single time. The V call is TRBV18, the J call TRBJ1-2; TRBD1 matches 10 bases. The CDR3 has 15 amino acids. Germline V lookup: CDR1 KGHSH, CDR2 LQKENI. Trimming cost V 6 bases and J 3 bases; bases outside gene matches: 7. The CDR3 bases are TGTGCCAGCTCTTCGACAGGGGGCGCGGACTATGGCTACACCTTC. Encoded protein: CASSSTGGADYGYTF.

The chain links TRBV5-4 to TRBJ1-1; no firm D call. The CDR3 consists of 16 residues. Germline CDR1 SGHNT, CDR2 YYREEE (reference sequence). V was trimmed by 0 bases and J by 9 bases, leaving 21 bases between them. The CDR3 coding sequence is TGTGCCAGCAGCTTGGCCTCCCCTCAGGCAGGACGACAAGCTTTCTTT. Amino acids: CASSLASPQAGRQAFF.

The chain couples TRBV5-1 to TRBJ2-3; no firm D call. The V gene lost 0 bases and the J gene lost 6 bases, with 8 bases spanning the gap. This CDR3 has 13 residues. Germline loops: CDR1 SGHRS, CDR2 YFSETQ. The CDR3 DNA sequence: TGCGCCAGCAGCTTGGGTCCGAGGGATACGCAGTATTTT. Its protein is CASSLGPRDTQYF.

V gene TRBV7-2 combines with J gene TRBJ2-5; D is perhaps TRBD1 or TRBD2 (6 bases each). V gave up 5 bases and J gave up 2 bases, with 15 bases separating them. The CDR3 extends over 15 amino acids. Per the germline V gene, CDR1 is SGHTA and CDR2 is FQGNSA. The CDR3 DNA follows: TGTGCCAGCAGCACCTACCGGGGGCCTCAAGAGACCCAGTACTTC. It is translated as CASSTYRGPQETQYF.

The chain combines TRBV9 with TRBJ2-7; maybe TRBD2 (5 bases). This CDR3 contains 14 residues. V was clipped by 1 base and J by 2 bases, with 10 bases between them. CDR1 is SGDLS and CDR2 is YYNGEE in the germline V gene. This CDR3 reads CASSVNPGTYEQYF. CDR3 sequence (DNA): TGTGCCAGCAGCGTAAACCCGGGGACCTACGAGCAGTACTTC.

The chain combines TRBV7-8 with TRBJ2-7; D gene uncertain. CDR3 length: 18 amino acids. Germline values: CDR1 SGHVS, CDR2 FQNEAQ. Trimming took off 2 bases at V and 4 bases at J, with 24 bases between the two ends. The CDR3 is CASSLIRYLTLTPYEQYF. CDR3 coding DNA: TGTGCCAGCAGCTTAATTAGGTACCTAACCCTAACACCTTACGAGCAGTACTTC.

The chain couples TRBV27 to TRBJ2-5; tentative D call: TRBD1 (7 bases). The CDR3 is 14 residues long. The germline CDR1 and CDR2 sequences are MNHEY and SMNVEV (reference sequence). V dropped 6 bases and J dropped 2 bases, with 13 bases sitting between them. Here the CDR3 DNA reads TGTGCCAGCAGCGCACAGGGGAGGCAAGAGACCCAGTACTTC. Its translation is CASSAQGRQETQYF.

The chain recombines TRBV7-9 with TRBJ2-7; no clear D gene. From germline, CDR1 is SEHNR and CDR2 FQNEAQ (reference sequence). The CDR3 extends over 13 amino acids. The V end was cut by 5 bases, the J end by 2 bases, with 10 bases between. DNA for the CDR3: TGTGCCAGCAGCCCGGACGGACCCTACGAGCAGTACTTC. Translated: CASSPDGPYEQYF.

This chain connects TRBV6-2 or TRBV6-3 to TRBJ2-3; 11 positions match TRBD1. Germline CDR1 is MNHEY and CDR2 is SVGEGT. This CDR3 is built from 16 residues. The V segment lost 0 bases and the J segment 5 bases; nucleotides outside the gene matches: 4. CDR3: CASSYSGQGAKDTQYF. The CDR3 bases are TGTGCCAGCAGTTACTCAGGACAGGGGGCGAAAGATACGCAGTATTTT.

This clone was counted only a few times. V gene TRBV27 combines with J gene TRBJ1-4; 11 bases agree with TRBD1. Germline V gene lookup returns CDR1 MNHEY and CDR2 SMNVEV (reference sequence). The CDR3 has 15 amino acids. Losses at the gene ends were 5 bases for V and 8 bases for J; bases not matched to a gene: 7. CDR3 in amino acids: CASSGRTGGKEKLFF. The CDR3 region has the DNA TGTGCCAGCAGTGGCAGGACAGGGGGCAAGGAAAAACTGTTTTTT.